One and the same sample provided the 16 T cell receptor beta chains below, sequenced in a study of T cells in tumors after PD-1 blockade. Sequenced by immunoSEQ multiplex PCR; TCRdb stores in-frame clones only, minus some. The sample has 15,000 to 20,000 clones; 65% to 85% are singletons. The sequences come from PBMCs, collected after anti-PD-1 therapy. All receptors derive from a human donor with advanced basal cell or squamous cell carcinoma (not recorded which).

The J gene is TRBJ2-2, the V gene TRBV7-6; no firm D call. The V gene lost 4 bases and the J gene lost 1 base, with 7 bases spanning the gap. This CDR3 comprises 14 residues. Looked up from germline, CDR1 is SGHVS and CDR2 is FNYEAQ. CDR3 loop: CASSSFMNTGELFF. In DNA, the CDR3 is TGTGCCAGCAGCTCTTTCATGAACACCGGGGAGCTGTTTTTT. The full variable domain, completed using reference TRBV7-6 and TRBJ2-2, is GAGVSQSPRYKVTKRGQDVALRCDPISGHVSLYWYRQALGQGPEFLTYFNYEAQQDKSGLPNDRFSAERPEGSISTLTIQRTEQRDSAMYRCASSSFMNTGELFFGEGSRLTVL.

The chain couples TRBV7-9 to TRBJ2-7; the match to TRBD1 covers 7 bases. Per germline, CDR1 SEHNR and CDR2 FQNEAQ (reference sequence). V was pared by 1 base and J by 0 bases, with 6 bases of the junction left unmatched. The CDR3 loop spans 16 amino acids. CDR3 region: CASSLGEQGSSYEQYF. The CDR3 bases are TGTGCCAGCAGCTTAGGGGAACAGGGGAGCTCCTACGAGCAGTACTTC.

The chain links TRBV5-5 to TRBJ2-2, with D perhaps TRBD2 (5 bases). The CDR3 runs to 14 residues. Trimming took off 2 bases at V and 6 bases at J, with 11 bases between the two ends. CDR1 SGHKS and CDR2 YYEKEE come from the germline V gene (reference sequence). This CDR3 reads CASSFRLAPGELFF. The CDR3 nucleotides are TGTGCCAGCAGCTTTCGGCTAGCACCCGGGGAGCTGTTTTTT. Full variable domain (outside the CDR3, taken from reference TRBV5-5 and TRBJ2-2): DAGVTQSPTHLIKTRGQQVTLRCSPISGHKSVSWYQQVLGQGPQFIFQYYEKEERGRGNFPDRFSARQFPNYSSELNVNALLLGDSALYLCASSFRLAPGELFFGEGSRLTVL.

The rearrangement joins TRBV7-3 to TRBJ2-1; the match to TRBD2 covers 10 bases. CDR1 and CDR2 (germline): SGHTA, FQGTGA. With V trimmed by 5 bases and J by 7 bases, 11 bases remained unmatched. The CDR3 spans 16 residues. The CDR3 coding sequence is TGTGCCAGCAGCGCGCTAGCGGGGGCCCCAGTGAATGAGCAGTTCTTC. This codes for CASSALAGAPVNEQFF.

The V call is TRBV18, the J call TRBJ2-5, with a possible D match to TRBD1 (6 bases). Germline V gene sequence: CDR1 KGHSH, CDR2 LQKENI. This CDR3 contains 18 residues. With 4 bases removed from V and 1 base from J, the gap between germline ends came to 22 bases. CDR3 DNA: TGTGCCAGCTCACGCTACCGCGGTCCTGGACAGAGCCAAGAGACCCAGTACTTC. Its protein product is CASSRYRGPGQSQETQYF.

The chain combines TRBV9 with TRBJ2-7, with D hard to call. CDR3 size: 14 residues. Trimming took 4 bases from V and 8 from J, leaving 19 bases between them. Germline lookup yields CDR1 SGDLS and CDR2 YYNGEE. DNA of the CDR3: TGTGCCAGCAGCCCATTAGGCGACCCCCATCAGCAGTACTTC. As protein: CASSPLGDPHQQYF. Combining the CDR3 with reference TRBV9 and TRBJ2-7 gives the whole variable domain DSGVTQTPKHLITATGQRVTLRCSPRSGDLSVYWYQQSLDQGLQFLIQYYNGEERAKGNILERFSAQQFPDLHSELNLSSLELGDSALYFCASSPLGDPHQQYFGPGTRLTVT.

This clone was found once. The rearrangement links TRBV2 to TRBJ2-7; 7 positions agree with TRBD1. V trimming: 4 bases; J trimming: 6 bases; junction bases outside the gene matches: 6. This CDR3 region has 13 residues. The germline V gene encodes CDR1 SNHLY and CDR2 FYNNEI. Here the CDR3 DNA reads TGTGCCAGCAGTGGGATACAGGGGTTCGAGCAGTACTTC. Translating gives CASSGIQGFEQYF.

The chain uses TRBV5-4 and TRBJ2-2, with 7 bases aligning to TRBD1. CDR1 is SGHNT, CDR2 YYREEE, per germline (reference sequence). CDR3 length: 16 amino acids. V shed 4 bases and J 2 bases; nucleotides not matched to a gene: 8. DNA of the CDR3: TGTGCCAGCAGCGGACAGGCCCGGTTAAACACCGGGGAGCTGTTTTTT. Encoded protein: CASSGQARLNTGELFF.

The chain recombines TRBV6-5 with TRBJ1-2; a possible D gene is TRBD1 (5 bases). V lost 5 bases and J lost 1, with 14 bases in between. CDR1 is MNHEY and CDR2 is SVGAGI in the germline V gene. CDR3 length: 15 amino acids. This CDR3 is CASSIEGSSNYGYTF. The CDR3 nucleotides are TGTGCCAGCAGTATAGAGGGGTCCAGTAACTATGGCTACACCTTC.

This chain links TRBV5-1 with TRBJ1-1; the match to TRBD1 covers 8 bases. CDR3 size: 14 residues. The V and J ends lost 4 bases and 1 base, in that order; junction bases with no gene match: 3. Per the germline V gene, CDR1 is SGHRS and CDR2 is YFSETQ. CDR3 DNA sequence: TGCGCCAGCAGCCCCGGGACAGGGAACACTGAAGCTTTCTTT. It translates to CASSPGTGNTEAFF.

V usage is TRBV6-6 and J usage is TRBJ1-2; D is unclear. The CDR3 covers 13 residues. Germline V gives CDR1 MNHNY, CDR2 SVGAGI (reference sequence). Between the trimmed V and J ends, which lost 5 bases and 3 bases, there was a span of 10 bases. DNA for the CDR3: TGTGCCAGCAGTAACGATAATTACTATGGCTACACCTTC. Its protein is CASSNDNYYGYTF.

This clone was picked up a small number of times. The CDR3 loop reads CASSLLNRPGSGSPLHF. The CDR3 DNA reads as TGTGCCAGCAGCCTCCTAAATCGGCCGGGGTCAGGTTCACCCCTCCACTTT. V usage is TRBV9 and J usage is TRBJ1-6; D remains unclear. The germline V gene encodes CDR1 SGDLS and CDR2 YYNGEE. The CDR3 is made up of 17 amino acids. Trimming cost V 4 bases and J 9 bases, with 23 bases left between them.

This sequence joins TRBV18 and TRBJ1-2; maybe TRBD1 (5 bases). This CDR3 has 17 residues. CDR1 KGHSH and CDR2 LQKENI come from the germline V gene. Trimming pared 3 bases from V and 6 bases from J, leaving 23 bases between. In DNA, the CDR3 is TGTGCCAGCTCACCTACTGGGGCGGGGTCCCAAGGTCATGGCTACACCTTC. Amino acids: CASSPTGAGSQGHGYTF.

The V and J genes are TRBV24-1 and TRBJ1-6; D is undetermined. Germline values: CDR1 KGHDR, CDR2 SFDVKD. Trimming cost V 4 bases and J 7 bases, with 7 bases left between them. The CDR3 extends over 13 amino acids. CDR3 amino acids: CATSESGNSPLHF. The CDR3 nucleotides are TGTGCCACCAGTGAAAGCGGAAATTCACCCCTCCACTTT.

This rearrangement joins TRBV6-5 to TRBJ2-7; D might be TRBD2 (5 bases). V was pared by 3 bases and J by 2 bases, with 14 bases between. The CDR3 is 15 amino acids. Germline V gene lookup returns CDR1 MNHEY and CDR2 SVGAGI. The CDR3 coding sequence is TGTGCCAGCAGTTATGCGCGAGAACTAGCCTACGAGCAGTACTTC. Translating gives CASSYARELAYEQYF.

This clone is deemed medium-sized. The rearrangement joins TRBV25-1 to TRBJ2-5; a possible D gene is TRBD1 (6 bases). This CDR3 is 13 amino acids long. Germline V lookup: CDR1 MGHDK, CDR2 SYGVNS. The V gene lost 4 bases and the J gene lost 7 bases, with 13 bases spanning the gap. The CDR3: CASSGGPPGTQYF. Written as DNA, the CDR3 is TGTGCCAGCAGTGGGGGGCCTCCGGGGACCCAGTACTTC.